The source of this TCR beta chain is a study of shared clonotypes between healthy human individuals. Study context: CD4 naive and CD4 memory each took three plates per donor, while CD8 naive took two and CD8 memory one. Regarding the study as a whole: Across subsets, estimated richness was generally greater for naive than for memory populations.

Germline CDR1 is KGHSH and CDR2 is LQKENI. This CDR3 region has 15 residues. V was trimmed by 3 bases and J by 2 bases, leaving 11 bases between them. Some 29,000 T cell genomes (approximately 210 ng DNA) went into each sorted-subset replicate. Original methodology: Filtering differed for immunoSEQ, which gave only junction sequences without quality scores. TCRdb's copy holds only in-frame clones and misses some; the assay was immunoSEQ multiplex PCR. The V and J calls and clone size come from that table; D and trimming were worked out from the DNA. The data contain about 380,000 clones, about 97% of them singletons. A remark on this clone: Its specificity is not known.

The sample was memory CD8+ T cells sorted from blood. The subset was: CD45RO+ cells pooled with CCR7-negative TemRA cells. The TCR originated in a man aged 30-40 years in good health. This chain joins TRBV18 and TRBJ2-1; possibly TRBD1 for D (6 bases). CDR3 nucleotides: TGTGCCAGCTCACCCTACAGGGACCCCTACAATGAGCAGTTCTTC. Encoded protein: CASSPYRDPYNEQFF.